This T cell receptor beta chain derives from a study of T cell repertoires in cytomegalovirus infection. Across the study: Epitope selection comprised recently identified HLA-C-restricted CMV epitopes and well-studied HLA-B-restricted CMV epitopes. Study outcomes and limitations: In two of eight donors, the top clonotype was HLA-C-restricted CMV-specific.

A single record per CDR3 protein comes from TCRdb applying MiXCR to the reads. Here the sample spans fewer than 650,000 distinct CDR3 sequences, about 39% being singletons. Deletions cut 7 bases from V and 5 bases from J, with 24 bases between. The germline V gene encodes CDR1 MNHEY and CDR2 SVGEGT. This CDR3 is 17 amino acids long. About this clonotype itself: Its antigen is unidentified.

This TCR derives from a human donor in good health (CMV status not recorded). Some clones in this sample may be carry-over from other donors' samples. The chain is built from TRBV6-2 or TRBV6-3 and TRBJ1-5; D unresolved. The material was cultured PBMCs, obtained from culture after CMV antigen stimulation. CDR3 protein: CASNLRLGSPKDQPQHF. In DNA, the CDR3 is TGTGCCAGCAACCTAAGGCTGGGCTCGCCAAAGGATCAGCCCCAGCATTTT.